The rows below give T cell receptor beta chains drawn from one sample of a study of CD4 T cells in relation to SARS-CoV-2 and coronaviruses. Using immunoSEQ multiplex PCR, the repertoire was profiled, and TCRdb retains in-frame clones only, with some absent. The table shows about 56,000 clones, with about 92% occurring only once. What was sequenced was naive CD4+ T cells from PBMCs. Receptors were obtained from an adult with COVID-19. The CDR3 runs from the conserved cysteine through the conserved F or W. D genes are given only for firm matches. Rows give clone size only sometimes, using once, few, many, or a class for an expanded clone.

v_gene: TRBV30
abundance: NA
d_gene: NA
j_gene: TRBJ2-7
CDR3aa: CAWGGSYEQYF
CDR3nt: TGTGCCTGGGGAGGGTCCTACGAGCAGTACTTC

v_gene: TRBV23-1
abundance: NA
d_gene: NA
j_gene: TRBJ2-3
CDR3aa: CASSQFPASTDTQYF
CDR3nt: TGCGCCAGCAGTCAATTCCCGGCTAGCACAGATACGCAGTATTTT

v_gene: TRBV30
abundance: NA
d_gene: TRBD2
j_gene: TRBJ2-2
CDR3aa: CAWSVLTLAETGELFF
CDR3nt: TGTGCCTGGAGTGTACTGACTCTAGCGGAAACCGGGGAGCTGTTTTTT

v_gene: TRBV10-3
abundance: NA
d_gene: TRBD1
j_gene: TRBJ2-7
CDR3aa: CAISETTGGDGEQYF
CDR3nt: TGTGCCATCAGTGAAACGACAGGGGGGGACGGCGAGCAGTACTTC

v_gene: TRBV27
abundance: few
d_gene: TRBD1
j_gene: TRBJ1-6
CDR3aa: CASSLQAGGLYSPLHF
CDR3nt: TGTGCCAGCAGTTTACAGGCAGGGGGGTTGTATTCACCCCTCCACTTT

v_gene: TRBV5-4
abundance: NA
d_gene: NA
j_gene: TRBJ1-2
CDR3aa: CASSSQYGYTF
CDR3nt: TGTGCCAGCAGCTCTCAGTATGGCTACACCTTC

v_gene: TRBV5-1
abundance: NA
d_gene: NA
j_gene: TRBJ1-4
CDR3aa: CASSPGQRSTNEKLFF
CDR3nt: TGCGCCAGCAGCCCCGGACAGCGATCAACTAATGAAAAACTGTTTTTT

v_gene: TRBV18
abundance: NA
d_gene: NA
j_gene: TRBJ1-4
CDR3aa: CASSQDATNEKLFF
CDR3nt: TGTGCCAGCTCCCAGGATGCAACTAATGAAAAACTGTTTTTT

v_gene: TRBV7-8
abundance: NA
d_gene: TRBD2
j_gene: TRBJ2-7
CDR3aa: CASAGLAGVGLYEQYF
CDR3nt: TGTGCCAGCGCGGGACTAGCGGGAGTTGGCCTCTACGAGCAGTACTTC

v_gene: TRBV3-1/TRBV3-2
abundance: NA
d_gene: TRBD2
j_gene: TRBJ2-3
CDR3aa: CASSQSLAGDRQYF
CDR3nt: TGTGCCAGCAGCCAATCCCTAGCGGGAGATCGGCAGTATTTT

v_gene: TRBV7-2
abundance: NA
d_gene: TRBD1
j_gene: TRBJ2-1
CDR3aa: CASSKRQGSYNEQFF
CDR3nt: TGTGCCAGCAGCAAACGACAGGGCTCCTACAATGAGCAGTTCTTC

v_gene: TRBV28
abundance: NA
d_gene: TRBD1
j_gene: TRBJ1-2
CDR3aa: CASRSTGDSNYGYTF
CDR3nt: TGTGCCAGCAGGTCCACAGGGGACAGTAACTATGGCTACACCTTC

v_gene: TRBV7-8
abundance: NA
d_gene: NA
j_gene: TRBJ2-1
CDR3aa: CASSLAGALNEQFF
CDR3nt: TGTGCCAGCAGCTTAGCGGGAGCCTTAAATGAGCAGTTCTTC

v_gene: TRBV15
abundance: NA
d_gene: NA
j_gene: TRBJ1-2
CDR3aa: CATSRSDRNNYGYTF
CDR3nt: TGTGCCACCAGCAGGTCGGACAGAAACAACTATGGCTACACCTTC

v_gene: TRBV4-1
abundance: NA
d_gene: NA
j_gene: TRBJ2-3
CDR3aa: CASKERVRGTDTQYF
CDR3nt: TGCGCCAGCAAGGAAAGGGTCAGGGGCACAGATACGCAGTATTTT

v_gene: TRBV7-8
abundance: NA
d_gene: TRBD1
j_gene: TRBJ1-2
CDR3aa: CASSSPRQGRRDYGYTF
CDR3nt: TGTGCCAGCAGCTCTCCCAGACAGGGGCGCAGAGACTATGGCTACACCTTC

v_gene: TRBV7-2
abundance: NA
d_gene: NA
j_gene: TRBJ2-5
CDR3aa: CASSFSGYETQYF
CDR3nt: TGTGCCAGCAGCTTCAGTGGGTATGAGACCCAGTACTTC

v_gene: TRBV27
abundance: NA
d_gene: TRBD2
j_gene: TRBJ2-7
CDR3aa: CASKGLAGTYEQYF
CDR3nt: TGTGCCAGCAAAGGACTAGCGGGAACCTACGAGCAGTACTTC

v_gene: TRBV20-1
abundance: NA
d_gene: NA
j_gene: TRBJ1-1
CDR3aa: CSAWVGKAFF
CDR3nt: TGCAGTGCTTGGGTGGGCAAAGCTTTCTTT

v_gene: TRBV28
abundance: NA
d_gene: TRBD2
j_gene: TRBJ2-1
CDR3aa: CASSLVFAGAPYNEQFF
CDR3nt: TGTGCCAGCAGCCTGGTGTTCGCGGGAGCCCCCTACAATGAGCAGTTCTTC

v_gene: TRBV28
abundance: NA
d_gene: NA
j_gene: TRBJ1-4
CDR3aa: CASSVGPTNEKLFF
CDR3nt: TGTGCCAGCAGTGTCGGCCCAACTAATGAAAAACTGTTTTTT

v_gene: TRBV11-2
abundance: NA
d_gene: NA
j_gene: TRBJ2-5
CDR3aa: CASSPGRWRRVQETQYF
CDR3nt: TGTGCCAGCAGCCCTGGAAGGTGGAGGAGGGTCCAAGAGACCCAGTACTTC

v_gene: TRBV4-1
abundance: NA
d_gene: TRBD1
j_gene: TRBJ2-3
CDR3aa: CASSHLRTGSTDTQYF
CDR3nt: TGCGCCAGCAGCCATCTTAGGACAGGGTCGACAGATACGCAGTATTTT

v_gene: TRBV7-9
abundance: NA
d_gene: TRBD2
j_gene: TRBJ2-3
CDR3aa: CASSKLAGSTDTQYF
CDR3nt: TGTGCCAGCAGCAAACTAGCGGGGAGCACAGATACGCAGTATTTT

v_gene: TRBV29-1
abundance: NA
d_gene: TRBD2
j_gene: TRBJ2-2
CDR3aa: CSAILGLAGVRTGELFF
CDR3nt: TGCAGCGCAATATTAGGATTAGCGGGAGTTCGGACCGGGGAGCTGTTTTTT

v_gene: TRBV28
abundance: NA
d_gene: NA
j_gene: TRBJ1-1
CDR3aa: CASKDMNTEAFF
CDR3nt: TGTGCCAGCAAAGATATGAACACTGAAGCTTTCTTT

v_gene: TRBV3-1/TRBV3-2
abundance: NA
d_gene: NA
j_gene: TRBJ1-6
CDR3aa: CASSQQGGRSPLHF
CDR3nt: TGTGCCAGCAGCCAACAAGGGGGTCGTTCACCCCTCCACTTT

v_gene: TRBV7-3
abundance: NA
d_gene: NA
j_gene: TRBJ2-3
CDR3aa: CASSPPGGDTQYF
CDR3nt: TGTGCCAGCAGCCCCCCCGGGGGAGATACGCAGTATTTT

v_gene: TRBV19
abundance: NA
d_gene: TRBD1
j_gene: TRBJ1-6
CDR3aa: CASSRIWTGDSPLHF
CDR3nt: TGTGCCAGTAGTAGAATCTGGACAGGGGATTCACCCCTCCACTTT

v_gene: TRBV28
abundance: NA
d_gene: NA
j_gene: TRBJ1-6
CDR3aa: CASQGNSPLHF
CDR3nt: TGTGCCAGTCAGGGGAACTCACCCCTCCACTTT

v_gene: TRBV10-3
abundance: once
d_gene: TRBD1
j_gene: TRBJ1-1
CDR3aa: CAIKNRDRGDEAFF
CDR3nt: TGTGCCATCAAGAACCGGGACAGGGGTGATGAAGCTTTCTTT

v_gene: TRBV12-3/TRBV12-4
abundance: NA
d_gene: NA
j_gene: TRBJ2-7
CDR3aa: CASSLVLYEQYF
CDR3nt: TGTGCCAGCAGTTTAGTTCTCTACGAGCAGTACTTC

v_gene: TRBV2
abundance: NA
d_gene: NA
j_gene: TRBJ2-5
CDR3aa: CASTGEETQYF
CDR3nt: TGTGCCAGCACAGGGGAAGAGACCCAGTACTTC

v_gene: TRBV30
abundance: NA
d_gene: NA
j_gene: TRBJ1-6
CDR3aa: CAWKGAGDSPLHF
CDR3nt: TGTGCCTGGAAAGGTGCAGGGGACTCACCCCTCCACTTT

v_gene: TRBV4-2
abundance: NA
d_gene: NA
j_gene: TRBJ2-7
CDR3aa: CASSQGWRRGGEQYF
CDR3nt: TGTGCCAGCAGCCAAGGATGGCGGCGAGGGGGCGAGCAGTACTTC

v_gene: TRBV3-1/TRBV3-2
abundance: NA
d_gene: TRBD1
j_gene: TRBJ1-2
CDR3aa: CASSKRTGGYGYTF
CDR3nt: TGTGCCAGCAGCAAACGGACAGGGGGCTATGGCTACACCTTC

v_gene: TRBV18
abundance: NA
d_gene: NA
j_gene: TRBJ2-7
CDR3aa: CASSPGAAPGTYEQYF
CDR3nt: TGTGCCAGCTCACCGGGGGCCGCTCCCGGGACCTACGAGCAGTACTTC

v_gene: TRBV6-2/TRBV6-3
abundance: NA
d_gene: TRBD1
j_gene: TRBJ2-7
CDR3aa: CASSADVRDRGPHEQYF
CDR3nt: TGTGCCAGCAGTGCCGATGTCCGGGACAGGGGTCCACACGAGCAGTACTTC

v_gene: TRBV7-7
abundance: NA
d_gene: TRBD1
j_gene: TRBJ2-3
CDR3aa: CASSFGQGPTDTQYF
CDR3nt: TGTGCTAGCAGCTTCGGACAGGGGCCCACAGATACGCAGTATTTT